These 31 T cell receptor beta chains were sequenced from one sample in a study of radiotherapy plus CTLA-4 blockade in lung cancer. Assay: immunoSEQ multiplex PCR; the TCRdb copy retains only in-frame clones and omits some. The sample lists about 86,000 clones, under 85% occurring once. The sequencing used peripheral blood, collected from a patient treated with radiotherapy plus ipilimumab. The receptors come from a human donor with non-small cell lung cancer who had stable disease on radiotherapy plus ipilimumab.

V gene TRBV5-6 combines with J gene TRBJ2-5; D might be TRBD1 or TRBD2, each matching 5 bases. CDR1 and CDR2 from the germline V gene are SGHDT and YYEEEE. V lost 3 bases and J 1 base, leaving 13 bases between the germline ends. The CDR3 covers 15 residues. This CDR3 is CASSWGIAIQETQYF. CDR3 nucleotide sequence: TGTGCCAGCAGCTGGGGGATAGCAATCCAAGAGACCCAGTACTTC.

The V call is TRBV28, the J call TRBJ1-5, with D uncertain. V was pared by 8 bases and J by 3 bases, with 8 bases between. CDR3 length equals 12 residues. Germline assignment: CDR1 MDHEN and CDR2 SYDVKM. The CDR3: CASRPTNQPQHF. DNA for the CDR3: TGTGCCAGCCGTCCGACCAATCAGCCCCAGCATTTT.

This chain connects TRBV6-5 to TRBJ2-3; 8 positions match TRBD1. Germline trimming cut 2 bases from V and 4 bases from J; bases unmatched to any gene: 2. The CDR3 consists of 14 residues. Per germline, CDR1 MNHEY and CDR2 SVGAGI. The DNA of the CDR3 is TGTGCCAGCAGTTACCTGGACAGGGCAGATACGCAGTATTTT. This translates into CASSYLDRADTQYF.

Written as DNA, the CDR3 is TGTGCCAGCAGCCTCTCGGGGAGGGGGCTGGGGGAGACCCAGTACTTC. It codes for CASSLSGRGLGETQYF. The chain links TRBV11-3 to TRBJ2-5; either TRBD1 or TRBD2 may fit D (7 bases each). Germline loops: CDR1 SGHNT, CDR2 YENEEA. Trimming pared 5 bases from V and 5 bases from J, leaving 21 bases between. CDR3 length: 16 amino acids.

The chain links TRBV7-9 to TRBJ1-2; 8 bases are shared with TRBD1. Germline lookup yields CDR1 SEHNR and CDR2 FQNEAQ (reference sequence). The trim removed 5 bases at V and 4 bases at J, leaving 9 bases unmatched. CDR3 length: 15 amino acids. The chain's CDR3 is CASSRNTGQAYGYTF. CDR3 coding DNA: TGTGCCAGCAGCCGGAACACGGGACAGGCCTATGGCTACACCTTC.

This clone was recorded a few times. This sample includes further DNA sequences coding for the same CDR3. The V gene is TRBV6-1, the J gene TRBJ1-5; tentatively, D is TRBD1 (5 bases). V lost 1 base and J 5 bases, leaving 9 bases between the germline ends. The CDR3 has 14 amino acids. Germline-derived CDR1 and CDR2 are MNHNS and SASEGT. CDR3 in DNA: TGTGCCAGCAGTGAAGGGACACCGTATCAGCCCCAGCATTTT. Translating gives CASSEGTPYQPQHF.

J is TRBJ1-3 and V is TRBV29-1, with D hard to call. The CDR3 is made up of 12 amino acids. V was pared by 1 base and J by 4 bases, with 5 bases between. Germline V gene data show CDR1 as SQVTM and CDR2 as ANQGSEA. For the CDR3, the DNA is TGCAGCGTTGAAGGACGGGGAAACACCATATATTTT. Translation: CSVEGRGNTIYF.

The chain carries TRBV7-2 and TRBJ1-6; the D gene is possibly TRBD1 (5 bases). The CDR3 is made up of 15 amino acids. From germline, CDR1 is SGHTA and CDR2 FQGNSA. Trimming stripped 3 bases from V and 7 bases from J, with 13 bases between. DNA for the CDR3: TGTGCCAGCAGCTTGGAAGGCAGGGCCAATTCACCCCTCCACTTT. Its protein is CASSLEGRANSPLHF.

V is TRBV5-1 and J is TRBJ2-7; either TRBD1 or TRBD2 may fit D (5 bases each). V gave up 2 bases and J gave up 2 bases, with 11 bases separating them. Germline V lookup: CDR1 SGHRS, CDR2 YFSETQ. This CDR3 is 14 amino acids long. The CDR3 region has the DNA TGCGCCAGCAGCTTCGGGGCGGACCCCTACGAGCAGTACTTC. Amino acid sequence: CASSFGADPYEQYF.

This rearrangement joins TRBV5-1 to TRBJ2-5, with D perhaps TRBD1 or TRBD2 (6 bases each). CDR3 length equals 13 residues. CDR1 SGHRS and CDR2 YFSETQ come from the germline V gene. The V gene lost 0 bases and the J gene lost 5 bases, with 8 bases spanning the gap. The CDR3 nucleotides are TGCGCCAGCAGCTTGGGAGGGGGGGAGACCCAGTACTTC. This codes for CASSLGGGETQYF.

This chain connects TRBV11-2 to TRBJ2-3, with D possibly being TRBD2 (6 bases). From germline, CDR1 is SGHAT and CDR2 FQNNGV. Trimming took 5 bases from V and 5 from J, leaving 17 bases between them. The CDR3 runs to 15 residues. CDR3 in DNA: TGTGCCAGCAGCCCAGCGGGCGGGGCAGGAGATACGCAGTATTTT. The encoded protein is CASSPAGGAGDTQYF.

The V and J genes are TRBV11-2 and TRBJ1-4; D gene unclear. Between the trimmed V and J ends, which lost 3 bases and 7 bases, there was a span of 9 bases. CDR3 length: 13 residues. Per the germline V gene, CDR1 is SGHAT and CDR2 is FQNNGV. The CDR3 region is CASSFRRGEKLFF. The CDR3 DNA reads TGTGCCAGCAGCTTCCGGCGCGGTGAAAAACTGTTTTTT.

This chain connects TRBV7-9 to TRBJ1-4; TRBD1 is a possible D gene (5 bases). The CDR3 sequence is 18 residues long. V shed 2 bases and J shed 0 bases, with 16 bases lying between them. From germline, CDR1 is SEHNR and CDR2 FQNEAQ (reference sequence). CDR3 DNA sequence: TGTGCCAGCAGCTTAAGGGCTAGCGGGGCTGCAACTAATGAAAAACTGTTTTTT. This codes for CASSLRASGAATNEKLFF.

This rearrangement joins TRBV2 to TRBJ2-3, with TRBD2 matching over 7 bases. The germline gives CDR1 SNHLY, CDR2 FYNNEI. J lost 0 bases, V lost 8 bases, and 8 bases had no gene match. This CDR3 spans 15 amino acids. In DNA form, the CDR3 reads TGTGCCAGCTCTGGGGAGGGCCTTAGCACAGATACGCAGTATTTT. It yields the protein CASSGEGLSTDTQYF. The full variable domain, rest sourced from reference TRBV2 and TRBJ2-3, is EPEVTQTPSHQVTQMGQEVILRCVPISNHLYFYWYRQILGQKVEFLVSFYNNEISEKSEIFDDQFSVERPDGSNFTLKIRSTKLEDSAMYFCASSGEGLSTDTQYFGPGTRLTVL.

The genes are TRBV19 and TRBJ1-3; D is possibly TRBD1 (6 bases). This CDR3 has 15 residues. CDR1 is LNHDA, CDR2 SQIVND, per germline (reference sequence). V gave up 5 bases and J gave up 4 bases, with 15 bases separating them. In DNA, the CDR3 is TGTGCCAGTAGTTTCGGACAGCTCTCCGGAAACACCATATATTTT. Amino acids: CASSFGQLSGNTIYF. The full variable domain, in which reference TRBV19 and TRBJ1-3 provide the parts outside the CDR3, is DGGITQSPKYLFRKEGQNVTLSCEQNLNHDAMYWYRQDPGQGLRLIYYSQIVNDFQKGDIAEGYSVSREKKESFPLTVTSAQKNPTAFYLCASSFGQLSGNTIYFGEGSWLTVV.

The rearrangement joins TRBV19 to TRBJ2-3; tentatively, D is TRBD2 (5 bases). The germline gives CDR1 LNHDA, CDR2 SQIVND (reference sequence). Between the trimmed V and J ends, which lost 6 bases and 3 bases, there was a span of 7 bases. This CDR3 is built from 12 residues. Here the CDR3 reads CASRRGTDTQYF. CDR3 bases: TGTGCCAGTAGGCGCGGGACAGATACGCAGTATTTT.

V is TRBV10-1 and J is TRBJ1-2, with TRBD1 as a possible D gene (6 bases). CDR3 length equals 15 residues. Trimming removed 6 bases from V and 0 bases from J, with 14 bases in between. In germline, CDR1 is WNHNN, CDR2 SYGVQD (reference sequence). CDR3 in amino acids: CASSPPGQSNYGYTF. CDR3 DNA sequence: TGCGCCAGCAGCCCCCCGGGACAATCTAACTATGGCTACACCTTC.

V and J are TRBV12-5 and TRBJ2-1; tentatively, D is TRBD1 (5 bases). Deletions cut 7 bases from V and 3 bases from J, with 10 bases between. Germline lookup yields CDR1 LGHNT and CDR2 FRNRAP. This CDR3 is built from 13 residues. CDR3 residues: CASAPTVYNEQFF. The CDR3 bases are TGTGCTAGTGCCCCGACAGTCTACAATGAGCAGTTCTTC.

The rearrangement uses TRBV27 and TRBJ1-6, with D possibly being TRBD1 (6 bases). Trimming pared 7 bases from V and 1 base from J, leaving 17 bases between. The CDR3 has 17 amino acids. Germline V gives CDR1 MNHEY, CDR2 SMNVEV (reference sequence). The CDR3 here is CASKLGRGGSYNSPLHF. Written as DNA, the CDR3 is TGTGCCAGCAAGTTGGGGAGGGGGGGATCCTATAATTCACCCCTCCACTTT.

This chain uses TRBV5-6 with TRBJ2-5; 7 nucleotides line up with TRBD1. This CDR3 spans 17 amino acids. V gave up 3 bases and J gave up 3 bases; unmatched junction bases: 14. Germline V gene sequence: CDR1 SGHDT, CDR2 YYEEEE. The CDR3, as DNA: TGTGCCAGCAGCTCCTGGGGTTTACCGGGACAGAAAGAGACCCAGTACTTC. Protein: CASSSWGLPGQKETQYF.

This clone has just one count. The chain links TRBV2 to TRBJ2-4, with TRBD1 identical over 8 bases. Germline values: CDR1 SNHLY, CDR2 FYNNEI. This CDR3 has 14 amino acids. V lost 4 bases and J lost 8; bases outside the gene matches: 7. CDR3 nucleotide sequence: TGTGCCAGCAGTGGGAGGACAGGGTCAGACATTCAGTACTTC. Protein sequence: CASSGRTGSDIQYF.

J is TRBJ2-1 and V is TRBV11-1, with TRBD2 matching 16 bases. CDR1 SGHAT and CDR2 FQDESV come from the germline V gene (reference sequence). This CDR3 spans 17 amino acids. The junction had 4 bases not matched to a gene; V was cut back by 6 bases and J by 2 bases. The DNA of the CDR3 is TGTGCCAGCAGGGAGGGACTAGCGGGAGGGCCCTACAATGAGCAGTTCTTC. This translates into CASREGLAGGPYNEQFF.

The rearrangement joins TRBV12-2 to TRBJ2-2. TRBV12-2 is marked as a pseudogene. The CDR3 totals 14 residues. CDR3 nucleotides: TGTGCAAGTCGCCATGAACGACCAACCGGGGAGCTGTTTTTT. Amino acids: CASRHERPTGELFF.

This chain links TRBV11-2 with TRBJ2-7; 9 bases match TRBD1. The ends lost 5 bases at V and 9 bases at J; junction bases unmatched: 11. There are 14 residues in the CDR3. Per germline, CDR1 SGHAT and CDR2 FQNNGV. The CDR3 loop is CASSTGTGTMRQYF. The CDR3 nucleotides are TGTGCCAGCAGCACCGGGACAGGGACTATGAGGCAGTACTTC.

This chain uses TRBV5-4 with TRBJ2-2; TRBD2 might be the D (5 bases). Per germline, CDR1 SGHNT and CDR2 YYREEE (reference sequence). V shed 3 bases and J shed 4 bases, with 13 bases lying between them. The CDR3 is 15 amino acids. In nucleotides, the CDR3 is TGTGCCAGCAGCTCAAAAAGCGGTACCACCGGGGAGCTGTTTTTT. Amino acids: CASSSKSGTTGELFF. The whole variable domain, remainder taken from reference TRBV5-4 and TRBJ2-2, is ETGVTQSPTHLIKTRGQQVTLRCSSQSGHNTVSWYQQALGQGPQFIFQYYREEENGRGNFPPRFSGLQFPNYSSELNVNALELDDSALYLCASSSKSGTTGELFFGEGSRLTVL.

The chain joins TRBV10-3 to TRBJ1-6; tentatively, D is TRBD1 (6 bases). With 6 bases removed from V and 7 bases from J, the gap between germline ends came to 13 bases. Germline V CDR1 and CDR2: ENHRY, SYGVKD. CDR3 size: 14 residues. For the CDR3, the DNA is TGTGCCATCAGGCAGGGGTCACCCAATTCACCCCTCCACTTT. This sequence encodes CAIRQGSPNSPLHF.

The CDR3 DNA sequence: TGTGCCAGCAGCTTGACTCGGCAGGGCGATGAAGCTTTCTTT. Translation: CASSLTRQGDEAFF. The rearrangement joins TRBV5-4 to TRBJ1-1; D may be TRBD1 (5 bases). V gave up 1 base and J gave up 7 bases, with 14 bases separating them. This CDR3 is built from 14 residues. Germline-derived CDR1 and CDR2 are SGHNT and YYREEE (reference sequence).

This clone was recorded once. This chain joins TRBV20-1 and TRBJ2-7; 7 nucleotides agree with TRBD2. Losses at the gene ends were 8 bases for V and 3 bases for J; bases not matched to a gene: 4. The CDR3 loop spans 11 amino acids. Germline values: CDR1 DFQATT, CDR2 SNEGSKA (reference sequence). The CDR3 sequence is CSIGEGYEQYF. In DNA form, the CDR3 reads TGCAGTATCGGGGAGGGCTACGAGCAGTACTTC.

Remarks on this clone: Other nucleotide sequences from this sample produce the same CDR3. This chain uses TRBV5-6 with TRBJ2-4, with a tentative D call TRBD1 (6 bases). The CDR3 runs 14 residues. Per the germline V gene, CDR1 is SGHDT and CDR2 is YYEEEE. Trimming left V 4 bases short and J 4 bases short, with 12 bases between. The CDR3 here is CASSPPGAKNIQYF. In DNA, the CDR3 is TGTGCCAGCAGCCCGCCAGGGGCAAAAAACATTCAGTACTTC.

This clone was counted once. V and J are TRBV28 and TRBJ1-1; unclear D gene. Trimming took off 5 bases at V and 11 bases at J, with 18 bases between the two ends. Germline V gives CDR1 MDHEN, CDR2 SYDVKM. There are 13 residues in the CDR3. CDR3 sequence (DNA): TGTGCCAGCAGTCCCCCTGGGCCTACTCGTGCTTTCTTT. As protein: CASSPPGPTRAFF.

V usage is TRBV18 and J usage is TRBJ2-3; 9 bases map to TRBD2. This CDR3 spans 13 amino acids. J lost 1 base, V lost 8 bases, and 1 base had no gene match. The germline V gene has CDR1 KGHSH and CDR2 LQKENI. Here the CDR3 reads CASERGGTDTQYF. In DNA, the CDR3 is TGTGCCAGCGAGCGGGGGGGCACAGATACGCAGTATTTT.